Described below is a single T cell receptor beta chain sequence and its context. The target antigen is unknown. These data come from a study of cytotoxic CD8 clonotypes in ibrutinib-treated CLL. Overall study: Across the patients, roughly 10 were relapsed/refractory, approximately 15 treatment-naive and about 17 IGHV unmutated. Samples showed on average about 280,000 productive templates and roughly 90,000 productive rearrangements. Study results and limitations: Treatment left the uncommon public clonotypes either contracted or stable in frequency.

V lost 2 bases, J lost 3 bases, and 14 bases lay in between. There are 15 residues in the CDR3. Germline V gives CDR1 MNHEY, CDR2 SMNVEV (reference sequence). TCRdb keeps only in-frame clones here, not all; method: immunoSEQ multiplex PCR. Counted here are approximately 320,000 clones, about 61% occurring once; the ten biggest clones make up around 6.6%. Frozen PBMC stocks contributed around 2 micrograms of genomic DNA to the TCR beta libraries. V gene TRBV27 combines with J gene TRBJ2-7; no firm D call. Sequenced material: PBMCs, taken after 36 months of ibrutinib treatment. The sequence came from a human donor with chronic lymphocytic leukemia. CDR3 protein: CASSLKGTRGYEQYF. The CDR3, as DNA: TGTGCCAGCAGTTTAAAGGGTACCCGCGGCTACGAGCAGTACTTC.